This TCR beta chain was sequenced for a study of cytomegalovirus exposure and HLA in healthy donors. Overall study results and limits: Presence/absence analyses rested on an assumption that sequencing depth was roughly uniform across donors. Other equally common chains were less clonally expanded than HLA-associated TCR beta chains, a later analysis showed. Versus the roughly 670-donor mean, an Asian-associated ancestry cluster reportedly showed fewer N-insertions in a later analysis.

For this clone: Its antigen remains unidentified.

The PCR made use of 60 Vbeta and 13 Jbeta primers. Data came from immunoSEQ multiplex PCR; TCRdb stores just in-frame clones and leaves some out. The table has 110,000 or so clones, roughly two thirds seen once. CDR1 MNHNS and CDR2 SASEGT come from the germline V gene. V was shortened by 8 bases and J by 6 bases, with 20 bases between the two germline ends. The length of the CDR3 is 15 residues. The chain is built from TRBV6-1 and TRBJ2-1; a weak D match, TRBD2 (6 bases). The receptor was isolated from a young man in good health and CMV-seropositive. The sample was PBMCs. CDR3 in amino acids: CASCRDGGVSNEQFF. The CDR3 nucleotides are TGTGCCAGCTGCCGGGATGGAGGGGTAAGCAATGAGCAGTTCTTC.